The clone carrying this T cell receptor beta chain was seen only a few times. Trimming removed 0 bases at V and 5 bases at J, with 9 bases between. There are 14 residues in the CDR3. Germline CDR1 and CDR2: SGHNT and YYREEE (reference sequence). This sample was taken from a study of Graves' ophthalmopathy and Graves' hyperthyroidism. Clinical symptoms and serum thyroxine were used for diagnosis; TRAb, thyroid ultrasound and orbital computed tomography were also relied on. As the template, RNA transcripts were used to amplify TCR beta CDR3 regions. The first-round RT-PCR employed HTBI primers together with the Qiagen OneStep RT-PCR kit. A multiplex PCR was then performed as the second round. A single record per CDR3 protein comes from TCRdb applying MiXCR to the multiplex PCR reads. The sample consists of over a million distinct CDR3 sequences, 35% to 45% of them appearing once.

Sequenced: peripheral blood or thyroid tissue (not recorded which). The sequence was obtained from an adult man with Graves' hyperthyroidism. The genes are TRBV5-4 and TRBJ1-5; D possibly corresponds to TRBD1 (5 bases). CDR3 nucleotides: TGTGCCAGCAGCTTGGCAGGGATAGATCAGCCCCAGCATTTT. This sequence encodes CASSLAGIDQPQHF.